This T cell receptor (beta chain) was observed in a study of regulatory and conventional T cells in RAG deficiency. Study-level findings and limits: RAG-deficient patients showed markedly lower Shannon entropy and higher Simpson indices than control T-cell subsets. Other subsets showed approximately 9.6-fold reductions, but Treg unique TCR beta sequences fell about 100-fold in these patients. Shorter CDR3s in all patient subsets; >85% Treg-Tconv overlap in Omenn.

To note about this clone: Its specificity is not known.

Sequenced by immunoSEQ multiplex PCR; TCRdb stores in-frame clones only, minus some. The sample holds 30,000 to 40,000 clones, around 91% seen once. In addition, the sample was reused for a study of regulatory T cells. This second study notes: Primers: 52 TRBV forward and 13 TRBJ reverse. In patients, unique TRB V-J pairs were restricted and V/J usage skewed, especially in Tregs.

The sample was CD8+ T cells sorted from blood. This TCR came from a human donor in good health.

CDR3 bases: TGTGCCAGCAGTGAAGCATTGCCTAGCGCGATTAACAATGAGCAGTTCTTC. It translates to CASSEALPSAINNEQFF. The V call is TRBV6-1, the J call TRBJ2-1; D is perhaps TRBD2 (6 bases). This CDR3 comprises 17 residues. CDR1 is MNHNS and CDR2 is SASEGT in the germline V gene. The germline V and J ends were trimmed by 0 bases and 5 bases, with 17 bases remaining between them.